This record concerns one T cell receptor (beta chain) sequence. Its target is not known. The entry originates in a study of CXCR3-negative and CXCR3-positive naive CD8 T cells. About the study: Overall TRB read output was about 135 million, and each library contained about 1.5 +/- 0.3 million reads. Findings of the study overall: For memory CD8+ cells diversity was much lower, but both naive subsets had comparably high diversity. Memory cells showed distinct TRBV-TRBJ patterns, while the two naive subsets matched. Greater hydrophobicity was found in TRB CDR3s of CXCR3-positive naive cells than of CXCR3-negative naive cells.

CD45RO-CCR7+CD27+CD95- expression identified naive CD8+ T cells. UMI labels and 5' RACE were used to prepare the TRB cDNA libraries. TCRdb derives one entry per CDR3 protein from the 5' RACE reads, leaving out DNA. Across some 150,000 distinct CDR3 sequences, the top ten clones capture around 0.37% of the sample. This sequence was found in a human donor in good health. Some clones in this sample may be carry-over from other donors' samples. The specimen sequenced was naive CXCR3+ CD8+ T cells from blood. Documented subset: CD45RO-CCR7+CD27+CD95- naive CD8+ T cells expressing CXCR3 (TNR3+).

CDR3 protein: CSVVGREYQETQYF. The genes are TRBV29-1 and TRBJ2-5; TCRdb reports TRBD1, a call that lacks DNA to check it against. Germline CDR1 is SQVTM and CDR2 is ANQGSEA. This CDR3 contains 14 residues. The complete variable domain, with remaining parts taken from reference TRBV29-1 and TRBJ2-5, reads SAVISQKPSRDICQRGTSLTIQCQVDSQVTMMFWYRQQPGQSLTLIATANQGSEATYESGFVIDKFPISRPNLTFSTLTVSNMSPEDSSIYLCSVVGREYQETQYFGPGTRLLVL.